The sequence of this TCR beta chain was determined in a study of cytomegalovirus exposure and HLA in healthy donors. In the PCR, 60 Vbeta and 13 Jbeta primers were used. TCRdb's copy holds only in-frame clones and misses some; the assay was immunoSEQ multiplex PCR. The sample has approximately 240,000 clones, over 80% seen once. The CDR3 loop spans 14 amino acids. V dropped 2 bases and J dropped 3; count of bases not matched to a gene: 5. Germline V lookup: CDR1 SGDLS, CDR2 YYNGEE. The rearrangement links TRBV9 to TRBJ2-7, with 7 bases fitting TRBD2. The TCR was taken from a woman aged 35 to 49 in good health and CMV-seropositive. Sequenced input: PBMCs. The CDR3 here is CASSVGGFNYEQYF. In nucleotides, the CDR3 is TGTGCCAGCAGCGTCGGGGGGTTCAACTACGAGCAGTACTTC.